The rows below give T cell receptor beta chains drawn from one sample of a study of T cell changes during pregnancy in multiple sclerosis. Here immunoSEQ multiplex PCR was the method, and the copy in TCRdb shows in-frame clones only, minus some. There are approximately 40,000 clones in the sample; around 89% occur only once, and around 11% lies in the top ten. Sequencing was performed on CD8+ T cells from peripheral blood mononuclear cells, taken in the third trimester of pregnancy. These receptors came from a female donor with multiple sclerosis, enrolled in a pregnancy study. Each CDR3 is given with its conserved first and last residue. A D gene is named only where the DNA matches it firmly.

d_gene	v_gene	len	j_gene	CDR3aa	CDR3nt
TRBD2	TRBV6-5	12	TRBJ2-3	CATETPGLPRYF	TGTGCCACGGAGACGCCGGGACTACCGCGATATTTT
TRBD2	TRBV13	14	TRBJ2-5	CASSLGGGKETQYF	TGTGCCAGCAGCTTAGGCGGGGGGAAAGAGACCCAGTACTTC
NA	TRBV19	15	TRBJ1-1	CASSMAPLGAHEAFF	TGTGCCAGTAGTATGGCCCCGCTGGGGGCTCATGAAGCTTTCTTT
NA	TRBV6-6	13	TRBJ2-7	CASSWGRTYEQYF	TGTGCCAGCAGTTGGGGCAGGACCTACGAGCAGTACTTC
NA	TRBV7-8	15	TRBJ2-7	CASSFHQGPSYEQYF	TGTGCCAGCAGCTTCCATCAGGGGCCCTCCTACGAGCAGTACTTC
NA	TRBV19	15	TRBJ2-1	CASRTTNTGYNEQFF	TGTGCCAGTAGAACAACTAACACAGGGTACAATGAGCAGTTCTTC
TRBD2	TRBV5-1	13	TRBJ2-7	CASSLAGINEQYF	TGCGCCAGCAGCTTAGCGGGGATCAACGAGCAGTACTTC
TRBD2	TRBV7-9	15	TRBJ2-7	CASSLTSGRNDEQYF	TGTGCCAGCAGCTTAACTAGCGGGAGGAATGACGAGCAGTACTTC
NA	TRBV7-8	13	TRBJ2-7	CASAIGGSYEQYF	TGTGCCAGCGCCATTGGAGGGTCCTACGAGCAGTACTTC
NA	TRBV7-9	12	TRBJ2-7	CASSFGSYEQYF	TGTGCCAGCAGCTTCGGGTCTTACGAGCAGTACTTC
NA	TRBV7-6	16	TRBJ2-7	CASSPAAGQLTLEQYF	TGTGCCAGCAGCCCTGCGGCCGGACAGTTAACGCTCGAGCAGTACTTC
NA	TRBV6-6	13	TRBJ1-5	CASWPGDNQPQHF	TGTGCCAGTTGGCCAGGGGATAATCAGCCCCAGCATTTT